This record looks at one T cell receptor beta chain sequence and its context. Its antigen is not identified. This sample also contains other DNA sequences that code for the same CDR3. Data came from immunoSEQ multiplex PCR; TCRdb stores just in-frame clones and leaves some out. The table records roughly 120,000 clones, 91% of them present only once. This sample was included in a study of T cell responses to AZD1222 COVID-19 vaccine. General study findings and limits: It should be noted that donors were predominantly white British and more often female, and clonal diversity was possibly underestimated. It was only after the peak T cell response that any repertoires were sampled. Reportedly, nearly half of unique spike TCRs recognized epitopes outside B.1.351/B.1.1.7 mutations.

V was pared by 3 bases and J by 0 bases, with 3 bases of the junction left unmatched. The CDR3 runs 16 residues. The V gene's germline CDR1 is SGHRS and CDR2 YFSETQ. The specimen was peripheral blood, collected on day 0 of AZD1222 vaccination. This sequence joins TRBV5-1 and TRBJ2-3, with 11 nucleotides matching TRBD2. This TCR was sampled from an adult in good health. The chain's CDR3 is CASSSGLAGSTDTQYF. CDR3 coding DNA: TGCGCCAGCAGCTCCGGACTAGCGGGTAGCACAGATACGCAGTATTTT.